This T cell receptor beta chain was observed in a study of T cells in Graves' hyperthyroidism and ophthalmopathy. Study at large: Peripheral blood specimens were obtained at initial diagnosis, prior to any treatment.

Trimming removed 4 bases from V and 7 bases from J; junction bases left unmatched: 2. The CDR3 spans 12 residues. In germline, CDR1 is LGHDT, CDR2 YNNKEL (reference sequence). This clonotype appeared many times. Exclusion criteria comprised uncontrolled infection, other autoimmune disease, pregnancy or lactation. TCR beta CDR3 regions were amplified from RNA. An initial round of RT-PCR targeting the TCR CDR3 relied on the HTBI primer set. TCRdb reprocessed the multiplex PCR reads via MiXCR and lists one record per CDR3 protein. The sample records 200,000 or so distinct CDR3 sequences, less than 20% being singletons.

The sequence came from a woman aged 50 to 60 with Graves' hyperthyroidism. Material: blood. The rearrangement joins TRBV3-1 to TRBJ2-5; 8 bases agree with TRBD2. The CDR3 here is CASSPGTRTQYF. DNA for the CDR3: TGTGCCAGCAGCCCAGGGACTAGGACCCAGTACTTC.